A single sample is the source of the 10 T cell receptor beta chains below, sequenced in a study of shared clonotypes between healthy human individuals. Assay used: immunoSEQ multiplex PCR; TCRdb lists only in-frame clones, some missing. The sample lists over a million clones; 75% to 85% were seen once. The source material was memory CD4+ T cells from PBMCs. Subset in this sample: CD45RA-negative fraction. The receptor set was obtained from a man aged 18 to 30 in good health. Some clones in this sample may be carry-over from other donors' samples.

As to this clone: The sample carries other DNA sequences with the same CDR3. V usage is TRBV5-4 and J usage is TRBJ2-5; weak D call: TRBD2 (6 bases). V lost 0 bases to trimming and J lost 5 bases, with 11 bases between them. Looked up from germline, CDR1 is SGHNT and CDR2 is YYREEE (reference sequence). This CDR3 is built from 14 residues. The CDR3 protein is CASSLGLDQETQYF. CDR3 sequence (DNA): TGTGCCAGCAGCTTGGGACTAGATCAGGAGACCCAGTACTTC. Filled out from reference TRBV5-4 and TRBJ2-5, the complete variable domain reads ETGVTQSPTHLIKTRGQQVTLRCSSQSGHNTVSWYQQALGQGPQFIFQYYREEENGRGNFPPRFSGLQFPNYSSELNVNALELDDSALYLCASSLGLDQETQYFGPGTRLLVL.

The chain joins TRBV6-4 to TRBJ2-2; D is unresolved. The V and J ends lost 9 bases and 6 bases respectively, with 14 bases between them. This CDR3 comprises 13 residues. Germline CDR1 MRHNA, CDR2 SNTAGT. CDR3 in amino acids: CASHPRSSGELFF. As DNA, the CDR3 is TGTGCCAGTCACCCCCGCAGTTCCGGGGAGCTGTTTTTT.

This rearrangement joins TRBV7-9 to TRBJ2-2, with TRBD2 as a possible D gene (6 bases). Germline V CDR1 and CDR2: SEHNR, FQNEAQ (reference sequence). V gave up 4 bases and J gave up 5 bases, with 8 bases separating them. The CDR3 has 13 residues. The CDR3 protein is CASSSRGTGELFF. CDR3 in DNA: TGTGCCAGCAGCTCTCGGGGGACCGGGGAGCTGTTTTTT. Complete variable domain (other parts from reference TRBV7-9 and TRBJ2-2): DTGVSQNPRHKITKRGQNVTFRCDPISEHNRLYWYRQTLGQGPEFLTYFQNEAQLEKSRLLSDRFSAERPKGSFSTLEIQRTEQGDSAMYLCASSSRGTGELFFGEGSRLTVL.

V is TRBV9 and J is TRBJ1-3, with D possibly TRBD1 on 5 matching bases. Trimming removed 4 bases from V and 0 bases from J, with 17 bases in between. Germline V gene data show CDR1 as SGDLS and CDR2 as YYNGEE. The CDR3 covers 17 residues. Here the CDR3 reads CASSPREGPVSGNTIYF. In DNA form, the CDR3 reads TGTGCCAGCAGCCCGCGGGAGGGGCCGGTCTCTGGAAACACCATATATTTT.

In the case of this clone: Other DNA sequences in this sample translate to the same CDR3. The CDR3 region is CASSEGGNTIYF. In DNA form, the CDR3 reads TGTGCCAGCAGTGAAGGCGGAAACACCATATATTTT. This chain joins TRBV2 and TRBJ1-3; D gene unclear. The CDR3 consists of 12 residues. Germline loops: CDR1 SNHLY, CDR2 FYNNEI. Trimming removed 1 base at V and 4 bases at J, with 2 bases between. The full variable domain, completed using reference TRBV2 and TRBJ1-3, is EPEVTQTPSHQVTQMGQEVILRCVPISNHLYFYWYRQILGQKVEFLVSFYNNEISEKSEIFDDQFSVERPDGSNFTLKIRSTKLEDSAMYFCASSEGGNTIYFGEGSWLTVV.

The J gene is TRBJ1-2, the V gene TRBV2, with D possibly TRBD1 on 6 matching bases. Per the germline V gene, CDR1 is SNHLY and CDR2 is FYNNEI. The CDR3 has 14 residues. V dropped 4 bases and J dropped 3 bases, with 12 bases sitting between them. The CDR3 DNA follows: TGTGCCAGCAGTGGGGCTGCAGGGGACTATGGCTACACCTTC. It yields the protein CASSGAAGDYGYTF.

The rearrangement joins TRBV15 to TRBJ2-1; 7 positions match TRBD1. Germline V gene data show CDR1 as LNHNV and CDR2 as YYDKDF (reference sequence). The length of the CDR3 is 14 residues. J gave up 5 bases and V 5 bases, and 6 bases lay outside the gene matches. CDR3 bases: TGTGCCACCAGCCCCATGGGACAGAACAATGAGCAGTTCTTC. It encodes CATSPMGQNNEQFF.

The rearrangement joins TRBV6-1 to TRBJ1-5, with a weak D call TRBD1 (5 bases). The CDR3 is made up of 14 amino acids. Germline CDR1 reads MNHNS; CDR2 reads SASEGT. V lost 2 bases to trimming and J lost 3 bases, with 8 bases between them. This chain's CDR3 is CASSERQNNQPQHF. The DNA for the CDR3 is TGTGCCAGCAGTGAACGACAGAACAATCAGCCCCAGCATTTT.

This chain connects TRBV11-2 to TRBJ1-4; no firm D call. Germline CDR1 SGHAT, CDR2 FQNNGV. This CDR3 has 16 residues. V lost 1 base and J 0 bases, leaving 9 bases between the germline ends. The CDR3 region is CASSLVGEATNEKLFF. The CDR3 DNA sequence: TGTGCCAGCAGCTTAGTCGGTGAGGCAACTAATGAAAAACTGTTTTTT.

The V gene is TRBV2, the J gene TRBJ1-5; the match to TRBD1 covers 8 bases. This CDR3 spans 13 amino acids. Per the germline V gene, CDR1 is SNHLY and CDR2 is FYNNEI. V shed 6 bases, J shed 6 bases, and the junction held 4 bases outside the gene matches. Here the CDR3 DNA reads TGTGCCAGCAGACAACAGGGGGGTCAGCCCCAGCATTTT. As protein: CASRQQGGQPQHF.